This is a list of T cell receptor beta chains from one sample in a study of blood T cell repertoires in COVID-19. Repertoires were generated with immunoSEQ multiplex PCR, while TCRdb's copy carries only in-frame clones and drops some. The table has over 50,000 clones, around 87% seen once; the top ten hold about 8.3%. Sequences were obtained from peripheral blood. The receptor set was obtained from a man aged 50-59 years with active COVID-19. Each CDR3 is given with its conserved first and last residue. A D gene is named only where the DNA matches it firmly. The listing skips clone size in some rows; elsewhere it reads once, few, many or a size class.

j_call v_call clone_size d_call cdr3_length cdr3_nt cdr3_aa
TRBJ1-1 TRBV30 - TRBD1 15 TGTGCCTGGAGGACTCCCCCGACAGGGACCTATGAAGCTTTCTTT CAWRTPPTGTYEAFF
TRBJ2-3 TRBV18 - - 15 TGTGCCAGCTCCCCAATAGCGGTTTCCACAGATACGCAGTATTTT CASSPIAVSTDTQYF
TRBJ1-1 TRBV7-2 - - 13 TGTGCCAGCAGCCCCCCAGGGGTCCAGGTAGCTTTCTTT CASSPPGVQVAFF
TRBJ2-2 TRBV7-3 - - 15 TGTGCCAGCAGCTTAAATGCGGGGGCCACCGGGGAGCTGTTTTTT CASSLNAGATGELFF
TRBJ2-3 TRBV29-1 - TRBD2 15 TGCAGCGTTGAAGGGGGAGGGCCTGGCACAGATACGCAGTATTTT CSVEGGGPGTDTQYF
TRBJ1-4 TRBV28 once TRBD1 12 TGTGCCAGCAGAGTTAAGGGGGCTCGACTGTTTTTT CASRVKGARLFF
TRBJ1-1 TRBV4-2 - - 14 TGTGCCAGCAGCCAAGATGGCGGGGCCTGGGGAGCTTTCTTT CASSQDGGAWGAFF
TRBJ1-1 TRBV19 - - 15 TGTGCCAGTTCCTCCCGGACAGCTTGGAACACTGAAGCTTTCTTT CASSSRTAWNTEAFF
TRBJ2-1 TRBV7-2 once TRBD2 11 TGTGCTGGCGGGAGTTTCAATGAGCAGTTCTTC CAGGSFNEQFF
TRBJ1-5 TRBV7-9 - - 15 TGTGCCAGCAGCCCCGGGGGGAGTAACAATCAGCCCCAGCATTTT CASSPGGSNNQPQHF
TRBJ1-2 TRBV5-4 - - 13 TGTGCCAGCAGCTTGCCCGGGGACTATGGCTACACCTTC CASSLPGDYGYTF
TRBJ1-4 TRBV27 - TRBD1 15 TGTGCCAGCAGTCCCAACCGGGACAGCCTAGAAAAACTGTTTTTT CASSPNRDSLEKLFF
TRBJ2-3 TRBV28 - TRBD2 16 TGTGCCAGCAGTTTATCCTCTAGCGGGGGGGCGGGTACGCAGTATTTT CASSLSSSGGAGTQYF
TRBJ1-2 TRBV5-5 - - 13 TGTGCCAGCAGCTTGCTTCCCGCACGGGGCTACACCTTC CASSLLPARGYTF
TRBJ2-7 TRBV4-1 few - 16 TGCGCCAGCAGCCAAGACGCTGCCAGGGTTATCGGAGAGCAGTACTTC CASSQDAARVIGEQYF
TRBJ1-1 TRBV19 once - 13 TGTGCCTCAAAATTCGGGGTTGCCGCTGAAGCTTTCTTT CASKFGVAAEAFF
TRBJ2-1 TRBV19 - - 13 TGTGCCAGTAGTATAGCACAGCTGGGGGGGCAGTTCTTC CASSIAQLGGQFF
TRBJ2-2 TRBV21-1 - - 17 TGTGCCAGCACCGACGTTCAAAGGATCGGCGGGACCGGGGAGCTGTTTTTT CASTDVQRIGGTGELFF
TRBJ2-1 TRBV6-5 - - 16 TGTGCCAGCAGTTCTGAACATCCCAAACCATACAATGAGCAGTTCTTC CASSSEHPKPYNEQFF
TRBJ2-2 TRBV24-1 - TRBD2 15 TGTGCCACCAGTGATCCGGGGAGGGACACCGGGGAGCTGTTTTTT CATSDPGRDTGELFF
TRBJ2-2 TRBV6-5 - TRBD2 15 TGTGCCAGCAGGACTAGCGGGACGATCACCGGGGAGCTGTTTTTT CASRTSGTITGELFF
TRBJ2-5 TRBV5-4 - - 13 TGTGCCAGCAGCTTAGCGGACCAAGAGACCCAGTACTTC CASSLADQETQYF
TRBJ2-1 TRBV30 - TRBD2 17 TGTGCCTGGCAAGGACTAGCGGGGGGCTCGTCCTACAATGAGCAGTTCTTC CAWQGLAGGSSYNEQFF
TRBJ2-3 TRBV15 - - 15 TGTGCCACCAGCAGGCCGGGACTTTCTCAAGATACGCAGTATTTT CATSRPGLSQDTQYF
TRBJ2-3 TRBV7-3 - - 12 TGTGCCAGTGCGGCGGGCACAGATACGCAGTATTTT CASAAGTDTQYF
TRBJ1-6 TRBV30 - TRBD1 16 TGTGCCTGGAGTGTACGGCAGGGGGCACTGAATTCACCCCTCCACTTT CAWSVRQGALNSPLHF
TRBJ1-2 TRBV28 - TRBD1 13 TGTGCCAGCCAAGACAGGGCTAACTATGGCTACACCTTC CASQDRANYGYTF
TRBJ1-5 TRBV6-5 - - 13 TGTGCCAGCAGTCGAGGGATCAATCAGCCCCAGCATTTT CASSRGINQPQHF
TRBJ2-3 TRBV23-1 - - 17 TGCGCCAGCAGTCCTCAGAAAAAGGACATCCCCACAGATACGCAGTATTTT CASSPQKKDIPTDTQYF
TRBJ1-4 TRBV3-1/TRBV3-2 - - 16 TGTGCCAGCAGCCCTGGGGGCGGGGGGCGTAGTGAAAAACTGTTTTTT CASSPGGGGRSEKLFF
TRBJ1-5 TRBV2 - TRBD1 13 TGTGCCAGCAGGGGACAGGGTAGTCAGCCCCAGCATTTT CASRGQGSQPQHF
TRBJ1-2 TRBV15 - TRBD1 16 TGTGCCACCAGCAGTGACGGACAGGGGCAATTCTATGGCTACACCTTC CATSSDGQGQFYGYTF
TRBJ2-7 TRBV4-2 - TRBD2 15 TGTGCCAGCAGCTTGGACGGGACTAGAGGCTACGAGCAGTACTTC CASSLDGTRGYEQYF
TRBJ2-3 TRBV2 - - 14 TGTGCCAGCGGACGGGACACCCGCACAGATACGCAGTATTTT CASGRDTRTDTQYF
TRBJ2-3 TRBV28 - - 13 TGTGCCAGCAGAACGGGACTCCGCGATACGCAGTATTTT CASRTGLRDTQYF
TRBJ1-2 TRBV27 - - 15 TGTGCCAGCAGTTTATCGGGCCCTTTCGGGGATGGCTACACCTTC CASSLSGPFGDGYTF
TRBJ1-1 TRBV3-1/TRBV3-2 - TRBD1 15 TGTGCCAGCAGCCGGACAGGGGCCATGAACACTGAAGCTTTCTTT CASSRTGAMNTEAFF
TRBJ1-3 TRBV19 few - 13 TGTGCCAGTAAATGGCTCTCTGGAAACACCATATATTTT CASKWLSGNTIYF
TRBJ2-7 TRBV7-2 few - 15 TGTGCCAGCAGCTTAGGGTCCTACCTCACCTACGAGCAGTACTTC CASSLGSYLTYEQYF
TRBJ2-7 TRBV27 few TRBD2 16 TGTGCCAGCAGCCACCCTAGCGGGAGTCTGGCCTACGAGCAGTACTTC CASSHPSGSLAYEQYF
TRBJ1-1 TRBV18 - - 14 TGTGCCAGCTCACCCGCAAGGGGTAACACTGAAGCTTTCTTT CASSPARGNTEAFF
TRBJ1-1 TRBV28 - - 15 TGTGCCAGCAGTACCCGTGGGGGGAGGAACACTGAAGCTTTCTTT CASSTRGGRNTEAFF
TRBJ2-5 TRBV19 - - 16 TGTGCCAGTAGTGCCAGGACGGACTGGTACCAAGAGACCCAGTACTTC CASSARTDWYQETQYF
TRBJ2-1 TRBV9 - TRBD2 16 TGTGCCAGCAGAGCCTCCGGGACTAGCTCCTACAATGAGCAGTTCTTC CASRASGTSSYNEQFF